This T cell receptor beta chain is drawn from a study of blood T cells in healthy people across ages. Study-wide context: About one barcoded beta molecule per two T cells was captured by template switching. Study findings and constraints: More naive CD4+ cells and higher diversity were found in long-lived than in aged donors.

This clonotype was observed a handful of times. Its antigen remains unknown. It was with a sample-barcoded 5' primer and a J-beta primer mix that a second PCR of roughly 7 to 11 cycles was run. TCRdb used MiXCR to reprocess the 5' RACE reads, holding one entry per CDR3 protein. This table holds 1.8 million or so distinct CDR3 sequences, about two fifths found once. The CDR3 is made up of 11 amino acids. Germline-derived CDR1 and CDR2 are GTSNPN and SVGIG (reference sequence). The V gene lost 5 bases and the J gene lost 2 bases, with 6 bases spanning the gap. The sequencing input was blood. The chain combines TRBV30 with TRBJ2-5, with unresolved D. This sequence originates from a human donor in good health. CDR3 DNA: TGTGCCTGGGGGCTTCAAGAGACCCAGTACTTC. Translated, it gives CAWGLQETQYF.